The sequence of this TCR beta chain was determined in a study of breast tumors, draining lymph nodes, adjacent tissues. The study, taken as a whole, reports: Tumor TCR diversity was below lymph nodes but above nontumor tissue. Data fit most tumor T cells coming from lymph node, expanding in tumor. Compared with basal-like, luminal-like tumors shared significantly more repertoire with nontumor tissue. That most tumor T cells come from lymph nodes remained unproven.

TCRdb called the multiplex PCR reads again in MiXCR, with one record for every CDR3 protein. This table holds about 140,000 distinct CDR3 sequences, approximately 32% found once. There are many counts of this clonotype. What it recognizes is unknown. Breast cancer patients provided tissue from their axillary draining lymph nodes. The origin of this receptor is a female donor with breast cancer. Some clones in this sample may be carry-over from other donors' samples. Sequencing was done on a sample of axillary lymph node tissue.

The DNA for the CDR3 is TGCAGTGCGAGAACCCTTCAAGAGACCCAGTACTTC. It is translated as CSARTLQETQYF. The chain couples TRBV20-1 to TRBJ2-5, with D unresolved. Trimming took 6 bases from V and 2 from J, leaving 10 bases between them. The V gene's germline CDR1 is DFQATT and CDR2 SNEGSKA (reference sequence). The CDR3 contains 12 residues.